The 26 T cell receptor beta chains given below trace back to one sample, sequenced in a study of regulatory T cells in long-lasting Graves disease. Time point: persistent/refractory GD, antithyroid drugs over 5 years with positive TRAb. The TCR library was made from RNA that had been extracted from PBMCs in TRIzol. Arm-PCR of CDR3 regions with iRepertoire HTBI primers generated TCR beta libraries. TCRdb passed the multiplex PCR reads through MiXCR, listing each CDR3 protein once. The sample includes some 300,000 distinct CDR3 sequences, roughly 21% seen only once; the top ten take around 50%. The sequences come from peripheral blood mononuclear cells (PBMCs), collected when the disease was refractory, from a patient treated with antithyroid drugs. These receptors originate from a female donor with Graves disease.

This clonotype was recorded a few times. The chain employs TRBV6-5 and TRBJ2-7, with 8 bases matching TRBD2. Germline loops: CDR1 MNHEY, CDR2 SVGAGI. V trimming: 2 bases; J trimming: 0 bases; junction bases outside the gene matches: 6. The CDR3 extends over 16 amino acids. This CDR3 reads CASSYLASGRSYEQYF. The CDR3 DNA follows: TGTGCCAGCAGTTACCTGGCTAGCGGGCGCTCCTACGAGCAGTACTTC.

V and J are TRBV5-5 and TRBJ2-7; TRBD1 matches at 11 bases. Germline-derived CDR1 and CDR2 are SGHKS and YYEKEE (reference sequence). This CDR3 region has 14 residues. Trimming cost V 4 bases and J 6 bases; bases outside gene matches: 6. In nucleotides, the CDR3 is TGTGCCAGCAGCGCCGGGACAGGGGGACTCGAGCAGTACTTC. Translation: CASSAGTGGLEQYF. The full variable domain, in which reference TRBV5-5 and TRBJ2-7 provide the parts outside the CDR3, is DAGVTQSPTHLIKTRGQQVTLRCSPISGHKSVSWYQQVLGQGPQFIFQYYEKEERGRGNFPDRFSARQFPNYSSELNVNALLLGDSALYLCASSAGTGGLEQYFGPGTRLTVT.

The J gene is TRBJ2-1, the V gene TRBV20-1, with D unclear. The germline V gene encodes CDR1 DFQATT and CDR2 SNEGSKA (reference sequence). The CDR3 consists of 13 residues. Trimming cost V 8 bases and J 7 bases, with 18 bases left between them. The CDR3 region is CSTTKRSVNEQFF. CDR3 in DNA: TGCAGTACTACCAAACGTTCGGTTAATGAGCAGTTCTTC.

This clonotype was seen only a few times. A much larger clone is a single base away; this may be a read error. The chain recombines TRBV6-5 with TRBJ2-5; TRBD2 aligns across 7 bases. This CDR3 comprises 12 residues. Germline V gene sequence: CDR1 MNHEY, CDR2 SVGAGI. The CDR3 loop is CASSYGRETRYF. The CDR3 coding sequence is TGTGCCAGCAGTTACGGGCGGGAGACCCGGTACTTC.

This chain joins TRBV6-2 or TRBV6-3 and TRBJ2-1, with 8 nucleotides matching TRBD2. The CDR3 has 16 amino acids. Unmatched junction bases numbered 12, after V lost 5 bases and J lost 6 bases. The germline V gene encodes CDR1 MNHEY and CDR2 SVGEGT. CDR3 in DNA: TGTGCCAGCAGTACCTTCTCTGTAGCGGGACTCAATGAGCAGTTCTTC. Translation gives CASSTFSVAGLNEQFF.

Only a few counts were recorded for this clonotype. V and J are TRBV29-1 and TRBJ1-5, with 7 bases that match TRBD1. CDR3 length equals 14 residues. Looked up from germline, CDR1 is SQVTM and CDR2 is ANQGSEA. Unmatched junction bases numbered 10, after V lost 6 bases and J lost 5 bases. The CDR3 protein is CSVGEDREYQPQHF. The CDR3 DNA reads as TGCAGCGTGGGTGAAGACAGGGAATATCAGCCCCAGCATTTT.

In its sample, this clonotype was seen a few times. The V call is TRBV11-2, the J call TRBJ2-2, with D hard to call. Germline V CDR1 and CDR2: SGHAT, FQNNGV. The CDR3 sequence is 13 residues long. V was shortened by 3 bases and J by 7 bases, with 9 bases between the two germline ends. The DNA of the CDR3 is TGTGCCAGCAGCTTTCGCCCAGTCGGGGAGCTGTTTTTT. Translated: CASSFRPVGELFF.

V gene TRBV5-5 combines with J gene TRBJ2-7, with D possibly being TRBD1 (5 bases). Germline V gene lookup returns CDR1 SGHKS and CDR2 YYEKEE (reference sequence). The CDR3 runs 14 residues. With 4 bases removed from V and 5 bases from J, the gap between germline ends came to 16 bases. The CDR3 is CASSRPGRANEQYF. The DNA for the CDR3 is TGTGCCAGCAGCCGGCCGGGCAGGGCCAACGAGCAGTACTTC.

This clonotype was picked up a small number of times. This rearrangement joins TRBV9 to TRBJ1-2; TRBD1 is a possible D gene (5 bases). Germline V gene data show CDR1 as SGDLS and CDR2 as YYNGEE. This CDR3 comprises 12 residues. V was clipped by 4 bases and J by 6 bases, with 10 bases between them. The CDR3, as DNA: TGTGCCAGCAGCCCCGGGACGCATGGCTACACCTTC. Amino acids: CASSPGTHGYTF.

This clonotype was seen a handful of times. The chain combines TRBV3-1 with TRBJ1-4, with a possible D match to TRBD1 (5 bases). V lost 1 base, J lost 8 bases, and 14 bases lay in between. Germline V lookup: CDR1 LGHDT, CDR2 YNNKEL (reference sequence). This CDR3 has 15 amino acids. CDR3 residues: CASSQVVDRDEKLFF. DNA for the CDR3: TGTGCCAGCAGCCAAGTCGTTGATAGGGACGAAAAACTGTTTTTT.

V and J are TRBV4-1 and TRBJ2-5; D is ambiguous. V dropped 2 bases and J dropped 5 bases, with 9 bases sitting between them. Germline V lookup: CDR1 MGHRA, CDR2 YSYEKL. The CDR3 sequence is 13 residues long. The CDR3 DNA reads TGCGCCAGCAGCCAAATTACACTGGAGACCCAGTACTTC. This encodes CASSQITLETQYF.

This chain uses TRBV20-1 with TRBJ2-3; D unresolved. The V gene lost 0 bases and the J gene lost 2 bases, with 12 bases spanning the gap. Germline V CDR1 and CDR2: DFQATT, SNEGSKA (reference sequence). The CDR3 covers 15 residues. CDR3 bases: TGCAGTGCTAGAGATCAGGTTACTATCACAGATACGCAGTATTTT. The encoded protein is CSARDQVTITDTQYF.

Note on this clonotype: A read error may explain this, as a much larger clone is one base away. Here the CDR3 omits its conserved ending phenylalanine or tryptophan, so a read error is the likely source. The CDR3 here is CASSIQAYSYEQYL. The CDR3 region has the DNA TGTGCCAGCAGTATACAGGCTTACTCCTACGAGCAGTACTTG. The chain couples TRBV6-1 to TRBJ2-7; maybe TRBD1 (5 bases). In germline, CDR1 is MNHNS, CDR2 SASEGT. Trimming cost V 5 bases and J 0 bases, with 11 bases left between them. CDR3 size: 14 residues.

This clonotype was found many times. The V call is TRBV20-1, the J call TRBJ2-7; 7 bases agree with TRBD1. V lost 1 base, J lost 7 bases, and 7 bases stayed unmatched. CDR3 length: 13 amino acids. Germline V gene sequence: CDR1 DFQATT, CDR2 SNEGSKA (reference sequence). The CDR3 loop reads CSARVYRGGEQYF. CDR3 in DNA: TGCAGTGCTAGAGTATACAGGGGCGGGGAGCAGTACTTC.

This clonotype has at least ten counts. This chain links TRBV6-2 or TRBV6-3 with TRBJ1-5; TRBD1 is a possible D gene (5 bases). Germline V lookup: CDR1 MNHEY, CDR2 SVGEGT. V gave up 5 bases and J gave up 4 bases, with 15 bases separating them. The CDR3 consists of 15 residues. The DNA of the CDR3 is TGTGCCAGCAGTAAGGGGACGGAACCAAATCAGCCCCAGCATTTT. As protein: CASSKGTEPNQPQHF.

In its sample, this clonotype was seen a few times. This chain uses TRBV2 with TRBJ2-7; a possible D gene is TRBD1 (6 bases). The length of the CDR3 is 14 residues. Germline lookup yields CDR1 SNHLY and CDR2 FYNNEI. V was cut by 7 bases and J by 3 bases, with 16 bases left in between. CDR3 DNA sequence: TGTGCCAGCACACTTCGGACAGACCACTACGAGCAGTACTTC. This codes for CASTLRTDHYEQYF.

This clonotype was detected many times. The J gene is TRBJ1-2, the V gene TRBV30; tentatively, D is TRBD1 (5 bases). This CDR3 comprises 13 residues. With 4 bases removed from V and 2 bases from J, the gap between germline ends came to 11 bases. Germline values: CDR1 GTSNPN, CDR2 SVGIG (reference sequence). The CDR3 protein is CAWNRQSNYGYTF. Written as DNA, the CDR3 is TGTGCCTGGAATCGACAGTCAAACTATGGCTACACCTTC.

The chain is built from TRBV30 and TRBJ2-7; D may be TRBD1 (5 bases). This CDR3 region has 14 residues. V lost 4 bases and J lost 1, with 14 bases in between. From germline, CDR1 is GTSNPN and CDR2 SVGIG (reference sequence). The CDR3 coding sequence is TGTGCCTGGAAGGGGAACAGGAATTCCTACGAGCAGTACTTC. This gives the protein CAWKGNRNSYEQYF.

The J gene is TRBJ1-1, the V gene TRBV7-2; a weak D match, TRBD1 (6 bases). Germline V CDR1 and CDR2: SGHTA, FQGNSA. The length of the CDR3 is 13 residues. V lost 5 bases and J 5 bases, leaving 12 bases between the germline ends. CDR3 sequence: CASSATQGTEAFF. The CDR3 nucleotides read TGTGCCAGCAGCGCGACCCAGGGGACTGAAGCTTTCTTT.

In nucleotides, the CDR3 is TGCAGTGCTAGGCTAGGGAGACATGAGACCCAGTACTTC. It codes for CSARLGRHETQYF. This sequence joins TRBV20-1 and TRBJ2-5; perhaps TRBD2 as D (5 bases). CDR1 and CDR2 (germline): DFQATT, SNEGSKA (reference sequence). CDR3 size: 13 residues. V was pared by 3 bases and J by 5 bases, with 13 bases between.

This clonotype was recorded many times. This rearrangement joins TRBV7-2 to TRBJ2-7; the D is unclear. The CDR3 consists of 15 residues. Trimming stripped 2 bases from V and 6 bases from J, with 17 bases between. Germline loops: CDR1 SGHTA, CDR2 FQGNSA. For the CDR3, the DNA is TGTGCCAGCAGCTTATCATACGCCCCAGCGAGCGAGCAGTACTTC. Amino acid sequence: CASSLSYAPASEQYF.

This chain uses TRBV25-1 with TRBJ1-4; tentative D call: TRBD1 (6 bases). The CDR3 spans 13 residues. CDR1 and CDR2 from the germline V gene are MGHDK and SYGVNS. V lost 8 bases to trimming and J lost 5 bases, with 12 bases between them. CDR3 DNA sequence: TGTGCCAGCTCCGGGACAATGAATGAAAAACTGTTTTTT. Translated, it gives CASSGTMNEKLFF.

The chain employs TRBV7-2 and TRBJ2-1; the D gene is possibly TRBD1 (5 bases). Germline-derived CDR1 and CDR2 are SGHTA and FQGNSA. The CDR3 length is 14 residues. Trimming removed 1 base from V and 6 bases from J, with 10 bases in between. The CDR3 sequence is CASSLVGGANEQFF. CDR3 nucleotides: TGTGCCAGCAGCTTAGTCGGTGGGGCCAATGAGCAGTTCTTC.

This clonotype was counted between two and nine times. The chain joins TRBV25-1 to TRBJ1-2; 8 positions agree with TRBD1. The CDR3 contains 16 residues. In germline, CDR1 is MGHDK, CDR2 SYGVNS. J was trimmed by 8 bases and V by 2 bases; bases with no gene match: 13. The CDR3 protein is CASSERGAGGARGYTF. The CDR3 coding sequence is TGTGCCAGCAGTGAAAGGGGAGCAGGGGGCGCGAGGGGCTACACCTTC.

The chain combines TRBV7-9 with TRBJ1-1; 12 nucleotides agree with TRBD1. This CDR3 spans 20 amino acids. Germline-derived CDR1 and CDR2 are SEHNR and FQNEAQ (reference sequence). The J segment lost 1 base and the V segment lost 1 base, leaving 13 bases of the junction unmatched. In nucleotides, the CDR3 is TGTGCCAGCAGCTTAGGGGGGACAGGGGGCGAGTTCTACCGGAACACTGAAGCTTTCTTT. Translating it yields CASSLGGTGGEFYRNTEAFF.

This clonotype was detected only a few times. The V call is TRBV7-2, the J call TRBJ2-1; no firm D call. Per germline, CDR1 SGHTA and CDR2 FQGNSA. Trimming took 2 bases from V and 2 from J, leaving 4 bases between them. The CDR3 spans 13 residues. The CDR3 coding sequence is TGTGCCAGCAGCTTATACCCCTACAATGAGCAGTTCTTC. This encodes CASSLYPYNEQFF.